These 24 T cell receptor beta chains share one sample of origin, sequenced in a study of T cell repertoires in cytomegalovirus infection. TCRdb fed the reads into MiXCR, producing one record per CDR3 protein. Here the sample spans under 350,000 distinct CDR3 sequences, 9.6% being singletons. Input material: PBMCs. The receptors shown here come from a human donor in good health (CMV status not recorded). Some clones in this sample may be carry-over from other donors' samples.

This clonotype was counted many times. This sequence joins TRBV10-2 and TRBJ1-1, with 8 bases identical to TRBD1. The CDR3 is 14 residues long. The germline V gene encodes CDR1 WSHSY and CDR2 SAAADI. The V and J ends lost 7 bases and 4 bases, in that order; junction bases with no gene match: 8. CDR3 coding DNA: TGCGCCAGCAAAATGACAGGGGTTCGCACTGAAGCTTTCTTT. The encoded protein is CASKMTGVRTEAFF.

Notes on this clonotype: A much larger clone differs by one base, so this may be a read error. The chain couples TRBV7-9 to TRBJ2-1, with 13 bases that match TRBD2. The germline V gene encodes CDR1 SEHNR and CDR2 FQNEAQ (reference sequence). The CDR3 spans 16 residues. The CDR3 is CASSLLTSGGGHEQLF. For the CDR3, the DNA is TGTGCCAGCAGCCTACTTACTAGCGGGGGGGGGCATGAGCAGTTGTTC. The full variable domain, with the rest looked up from reference TRBV7-9 and TRBJ2-1, is DTGVSQNPRHKITKRGQNVTFRCDPISEHNRLYWYRQTLGQGPEFLTYFQNEAQLEKSRLLSDRFSAERPKGSFSTLEIQRTEQGDSAMYLCASSLLTSGGGHEQLFGPGTRLTVL.

In this sample, this clonotype turned up many times. This chain uses TRBV6-5 with TRBJ1-5, with TRBD1 matching 8 bases. The CDR3 covers 14 residues. The V gene's germline CDR1 is MNHEY and CDR2 SVGAGI. The V and J ends lost 5 bases and 4 bases, in that order; junction bases with no gene match: 4. Here the CDR3 reads CASSPDRANQPQHF. The CDR3 nucleotides read TGTGCCAGCAGTCCGGACAGGGCAAATCAGCCCCAGCATTTT.

This clonotype was seen a handful of times. The chain uses TRBV5-1 and TRBJ1-1; TRBD1 is a possible D gene (6 bases). The CDR3 spans 14 residues. Trimming shortened V by 4 bases and J by 4 bases, and 14 bases separated the two germline ends. Germline V CDR1 and CDR2: SGHRS, YFSETQ. The CDR3 protein is CASSPSQGLTEAFF. The CDR3 DNA reads TGCGCCAGCAGCCCGTCACAGGGACTCACTGAAGCTTTCTTT.

This clonotype was seen many times. The chain carries TRBV12-3 or TRBV12-4 and TRBJ1-2; 12 bases match TRBD1. The CDR3 runs 15 residues. Germline trimming cut 7 bases from V and 4 bases from J; bases unmatched to any gene: 7. The CDR3 spells CASNRDRGRAYGYTF. DNA of the CDR3: TGTGCCAGCAACCGGGACAGGGGGCGCGCCTATGGCTACACCTTC.

Ten or more counts support this clonotype. This chain joins TRBV14 and TRBJ1-1; D may be TRBD1 (5 bases). V lost 1 base and J 4 bases, leaving 13 bases between the germline ends. CDR1 is SGHDN, CDR2 FVKESK, per germline. This CDR3 contains 15 residues. The CDR3 bases are TGTGCCAGCAGCCAAGGTGCCCCAGGGCCCACTGAAGCTTTCTTT. It specifies CASSQGAPGPTEAFF.

V usage is TRBV20-1 and J usage is TRBJ2-1, with 8 bases aligning to TRBD1. The CDR3 runs 19 residues. Germline CDR1 and CDR2: DFQATT and SNEGSKA (reference sequence). After removal of 3 bases from V and 5 bases from J, the junction contained 21 bases not matched to a gene. As DNA, the CDR3 is TGCAGTGCTAGGGGTCTAGGGGCAGGGGGCCCCCGGGGTCACAATGAGCAGTTCTTC. It codes for CSARGLGAGGPRGHNEQFF.

V and J are TRBV5-1 and TRBJ2-3; D unresolved. The V end lost 5 bases, the J end lost 4 bases, and 17 bases lay between the germline ends. CDR3 length equals 15 residues. CDR1 is SGHRS and CDR2 is YFSETQ in the germline V gene. CDR3 in DNA: TGCGCCAGCAGTTTTAGGCAGACAAGCTCAGATACGCAGTATTTT. Encoded protein: CASSFRQTSSDTQYF.

This clonotype was detected many times. CDR3 sequence (DNA): TGTGCCAGCAGGAGGGACAGCCGCTACACCTTC. It translates to CASRRDSRYTF. The chain combines TRBV28 with TRBJ1-2; 7 bases agree with TRBD1. There are 11 residues in the CDR3. The junction had 4 bases not matched to a gene; V was cut back by 6 bases and J by 9 bases. CDR1 is MDHEN, CDR2 SYDVKM, per germline.

This clonotype was seen ten or more times. This chain connects TRBV29-1 to TRBJ1-3; TRBD1 matches at 8 bases. Per germline, CDR1 SQVTM and CDR2 ANQGSEA. This CDR3 is 15 amino acids long. V dropped 8 bases and J dropped 0; count of bases not matched to a gene: 9. The CDR3 is CSRVGQDNSGNTIYF. The CDR3 DNA is TGCAGCCGCGTGGGACAGGACAACTCTGGAAACACCATATATTTT.

This clonotype was counted many times. This rearrangement joins TRBV5-6 to TRBJ2-5; maybe TRBD1 (6 bases). Per germline, CDR1 SGHDT and CDR2 YYEEEE. Trimming cost V 4 bases and J 12 bases, with 13 bases left between them. The CDR3 is 11 amino acids. The chain's CDR3 is CASSVDRKEYF. The DNA for the CDR3 is TGTGCCAGCAGCGTGGACAGAAAGGAGTACTTC.

The J gene is TRBJ1-6, the V gene TRBV20-1; unclear D gene. This CDR3 is 13 amino acids long. Trimming cost V 3 bases and J 12 bases, with 15 bases left between them. From germline, CDR1 is DFQATT and CDR2 SNEGSKA (reference sequence). The CDR3 DNA is TGCAGTGCTAGCAGCACAAATACCAAACCCCTCCACTTT. Translated, it gives CSASSTNTKPLHF.

In this sample, this clonotype turned up many times. The chain joins TRBV25-1 to TRBJ1-1; a weak D match, TRBD1 (5 bases). The V end lost 6 bases, the J end lost 11 bases, and 10 bases lay between the germline ends. The CDR3 contains 10 residues. Germline-derived CDR1 and CDR2 are MGHDK and SYGVNS. CDR3 residues: CASRGASAFF. The CDR3 DNA reads as TGTGCCAGCAGAGGGGCCAGTGCTTTCTTT.

This clonotype was seen at least ten times. The chain employs TRBV10-3 and TRBJ2-1, with 7 bases lining up with TRBD1. The CDR3 is 12 residues long. CDR1 and CDR2 (germline): ENHRY, SYGVKD. J was trimmed by 5 bases and V by 10 bases; bases with no gene match: 5. The CDR3 DNA reads as TGTGCCACTGAGGGACAGAACAATGAGCAGTTCTTC. This translates into CATEGQNNEQFF.

This rearrangement joins TRBV15 to TRBJ2-1; TRBD1 is a possible D gene (5 bases). The CDR3 contains 15 residues. In germline, CDR1 is LNHNV, CDR2 YYDKDF (reference sequence). With 6 bases removed from V and 5 bases from J, the gap between germline ends came to 17 bases. The CDR3 nucleotides read TGTGCCACCAGTATTGGCAGGGTTGAGGACAATGAGCAGTTCTTC. Amino acid sequence: CATSIGRVEDNEQFF. The entire variable domain, with the rest obtained from reference TRBV15 and TRBJ2-1, is as follows: DAMVIQNPRYQVTQFGKPVTLSCSQTLNHNVMYWYQQKSSQAPKLLFHYYDKDFNNEADTPDNFQSRRPNTSFCFLDIRSPGLGDTAMYLCATSIGRVEDNEQFFGPGTRLTVL.

This clonotype has at least ten counts. The chain couples TRBV7-2 to TRBJ2-5; 9 bases agree with TRBD2. Germline V CDR1 and CDR2: SGHTA, FQGNSA. V gave up 2 bases and J gave up 9 bases; unmatched junction bases: 10. This CDR3 is built from 15 residues. CDR3 sequence reads: CASSLRGGGASAQYF. CDR3 bases: TGTGCCAGCAGCTTACGGGGCGGGGGGGCCTCGGCCCAGTACTTC.

The table lists this clonotype with a few counts. The chain employs TRBV6-5 and TRBJ1-2; D is uncertain. Looked up from germline, CDR1 is MNHEY and CDR2 is SVGAGI. V lost 6 bases and J lost 4, with 15 bases in between. The CDR3 is made up of 14 amino acids. The CDR3 sequence: CASRSPQDFYGYTF. The CDR3 DNA reads TGTGCCAGCAGATCCCCGCAGGATTTCTATGGCTACACCTTC.

This clonotype appeared a few times. This rearrangement joins TRBV18 to TRBJ2-2; the D is unclear. Trimming shortened V by 2 bases and J by 8 bases, and 9 bases separated the two germline ends. The CDR3 loop spans 13 amino acids. Germline V gene lookup returns CDR1 KGHSH and CDR2 LQKENI. The CDR3 bases are TGTGCCAGCTCACCATCCATCTCTGGGGAGCTGTTTTTT. Translated, it gives CASSPSISGELFF.

Many counts were recorded for this clonotype. The chain couples TRBV9 to TRBJ2-1; D unresolved. V dropped 3 bases and J dropped 5 bases, with 15 bases sitting between them. The germline gives CDR1 SGDLS, CDR2 YYNGEE. This CDR3 is built from 15 residues. The CDR3 reads CASSASGVSDNEQFF. The CDR3 DNA reads as TGTGCCAGCAGCGCCAGTGGGGTATCGGACAATGAGCAGTTCTTC.

This clonotype showed up many times. The chain combines TRBV7-2 with TRBJ2-5, with TRBD2 identical over 7 bases. Germline V gene lookup returns CDR1 SGHTA and CDR2 FQGNSA. The CDR3 contains 13 residues. With V trimmed by 5 bases and J by 7 bases, 7 bases remained unmatched. CDR3 DNA: TGTGCCAGCAGCCCCGGGACTAAAGGGACCCAGTACTTC. This encodes CASSPGTKGTQYF.

In this sample, this clonotype turned up many times. The V gene is TRBV10-3, the J gene TRBJ2-6; perhaps TRBD1 as D (7 bases). There are 18 residues in the CDR3. V was clipped by 3 bases and J by 0 bases, with 15 bases between them. The V gene's germline CDR1 is ENHRY and CDR2 SYGVKD. This CDR3 is CAISDRAGGNSGANVLTF. The CDR3 DNA reads TGTGCCATCAGTGATCGGGCAGGGGGGAACTCTGGGGCCAACGTCCTGACTTTC.

This clonotype was seen repeatedly, ten times or more. This rearrangement joins TRBV7-3 to TRBJ2-7; D call uncertain. Germline V lookup: CDR1 SGHTA, CDR2 FQGTGA. The CDR3 totals 12 residues. Deletions cut 3 bases from V and 5 bases from J, with 8 bases between. CDR3 DNA sequence: TGTGCCAGCAGCTTTGGCCGTCACGAGCAGTACGTC. Protein: CASSFGRHEQYV.

This clonotype has at least ten counts. CDR3 sequence (DNA): TGTGCCAGTAGTGACTGGGGACAGGGGGCCACCTACAATGAGCAGTTCTTC. This encodes CASSDWGQGATYNEQFF. The chain recombines TRBV19 with TRBJ2-1; 12 bases fit TRBD1. The germline V gene has CDR1 LNHDA and CDR2 SQIVND (reference sequence). The CDR3 consists of 17 residues. V shed 5 bases, J shed 2 bases, and the junction held 7 bases outside the gene matches.

This clonotype was detected many times. This chain uses TRBV5-1 with TRBJ2-3; 8 bases match TRBD1. The CDR3 contains 14 residues. J was trimmed by 6 bases and V by 2 bases; bases with no gene match: 5. Germline-derived CDR1 and CDR2 are SGHRS and YFSETQ. The CDR3 protein is CASSFLRQGDTQYF. The CDR3 DNA reads TGCGCCAGCAGCTTCCTAAGACAGGGGGATACGCAGTATTTT.